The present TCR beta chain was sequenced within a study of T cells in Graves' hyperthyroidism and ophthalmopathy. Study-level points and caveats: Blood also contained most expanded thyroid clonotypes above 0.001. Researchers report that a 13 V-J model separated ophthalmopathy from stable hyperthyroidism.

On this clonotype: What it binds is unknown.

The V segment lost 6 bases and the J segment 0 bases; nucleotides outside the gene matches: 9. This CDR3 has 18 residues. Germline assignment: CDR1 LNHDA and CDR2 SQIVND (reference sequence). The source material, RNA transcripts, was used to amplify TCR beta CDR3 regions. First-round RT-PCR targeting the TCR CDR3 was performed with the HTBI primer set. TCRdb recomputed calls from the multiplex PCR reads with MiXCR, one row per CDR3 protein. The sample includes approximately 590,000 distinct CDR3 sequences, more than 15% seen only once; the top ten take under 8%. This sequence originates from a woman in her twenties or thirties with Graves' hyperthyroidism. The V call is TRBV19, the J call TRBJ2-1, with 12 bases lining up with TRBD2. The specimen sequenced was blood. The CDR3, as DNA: TGTGCCAGTAGACTCACTAGCGGGAGGACGAGCTCCTACAATGAGCAGTTCTTC. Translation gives CASRLTSGRTSSYNEQFF.